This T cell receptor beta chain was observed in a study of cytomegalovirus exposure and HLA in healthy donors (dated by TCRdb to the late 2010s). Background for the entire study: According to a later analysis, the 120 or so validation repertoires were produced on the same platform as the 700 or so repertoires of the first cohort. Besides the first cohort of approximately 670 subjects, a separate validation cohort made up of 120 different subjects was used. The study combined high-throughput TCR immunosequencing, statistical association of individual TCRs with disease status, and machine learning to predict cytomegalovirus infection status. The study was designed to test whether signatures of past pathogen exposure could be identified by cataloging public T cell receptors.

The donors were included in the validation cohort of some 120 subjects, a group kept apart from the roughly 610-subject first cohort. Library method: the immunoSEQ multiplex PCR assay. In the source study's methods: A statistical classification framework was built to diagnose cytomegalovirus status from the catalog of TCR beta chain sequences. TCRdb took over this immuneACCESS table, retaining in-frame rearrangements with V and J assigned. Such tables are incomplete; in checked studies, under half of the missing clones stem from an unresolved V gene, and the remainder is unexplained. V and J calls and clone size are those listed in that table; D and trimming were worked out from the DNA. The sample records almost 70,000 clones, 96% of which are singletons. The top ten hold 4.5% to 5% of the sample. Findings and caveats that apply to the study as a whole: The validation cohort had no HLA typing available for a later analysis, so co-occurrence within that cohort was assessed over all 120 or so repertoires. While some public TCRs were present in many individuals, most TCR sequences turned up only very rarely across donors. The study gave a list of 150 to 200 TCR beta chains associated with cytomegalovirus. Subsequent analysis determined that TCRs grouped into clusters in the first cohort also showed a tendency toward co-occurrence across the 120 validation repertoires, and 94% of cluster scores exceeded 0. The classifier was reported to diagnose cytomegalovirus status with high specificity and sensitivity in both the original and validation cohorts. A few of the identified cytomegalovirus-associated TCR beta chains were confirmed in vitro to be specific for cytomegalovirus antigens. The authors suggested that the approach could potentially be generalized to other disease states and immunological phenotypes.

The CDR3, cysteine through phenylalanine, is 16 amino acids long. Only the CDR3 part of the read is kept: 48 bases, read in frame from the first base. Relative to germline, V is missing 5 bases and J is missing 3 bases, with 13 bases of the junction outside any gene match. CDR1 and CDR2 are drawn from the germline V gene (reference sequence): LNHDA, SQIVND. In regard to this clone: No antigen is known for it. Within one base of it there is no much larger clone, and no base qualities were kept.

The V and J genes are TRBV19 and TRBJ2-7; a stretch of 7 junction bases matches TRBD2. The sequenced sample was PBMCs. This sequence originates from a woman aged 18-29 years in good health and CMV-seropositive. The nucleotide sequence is TGTGCCAGTAGTCCCCGGGGCGGGAGTGGGGGCTACGAGCAGTACTTC. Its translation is CASSPRGGSGGYEQYF.